The 30 T cell receptor beta chains reported below all come from one sample, sequenced in a study of metastatic and nonmetastatic thyroid tumors (dated by TCRdb to the early 2020s). Libraries were made using PCR. TCRdb shows the sequencer as Illumina HiSeq 4000. The public reads were run again by TCRdb, first through fastp at Q25 and then through MiXCR, and only productive beta chains were kept. The sample table lists 34,000 or so clones, approximately 16% of them with a count of one. The ten largest clones add up to around 3% of the sample. No patient had received any treatment before thyroid surgery. Sequenced sample: blood. Receptor source: a female donor with papillary thyroid cancer or a benign thyroid nodule (not recorded which). Some clones in this sample may be carry-over from other donors' samples.

This clone has ten or more counts. A much larger clone sits a single nucleotide away, making a read error possible. Other nucleotide sequences in the sample specify the same CDR3. The chain carries TRBV11-2 and TRBJ2-2; possibly TRBD1 for D (7 bases). CDR3 length: 13 amino acids. CDR1 SGHAT and CDR2 FQNNGV come from the germline V gene. CDR3 bases: TGTGCCAGCAGCCCAGGGGGGACCGGGGAACTGTTTTTT. It specifies CASSPGGTGELFF.

For the CDR3, the DNA is TGTGCCAGCAGTTTAAGGGGGAAAGCTAACTATGGCTACACCTTC. Translated, it gives CASSLRGKANYGYTF. The chain joins TRBV28 to TRBJ1-2; maybe TRBD1 (6 bases). Germline CDR1 is MDHEN and CDR2 is SYDVKM. This CDR3 is 15 amino acids long. V lost 2 bases and J lost 0, with 10 bases in between.

This clone has ten or more counts. V gene TRBV10-3 combines with J gene TRBJ2-1, with TRBD2 identical over 11 bases. Germline V gives CDR1 ENHRY, CDR2 SYGVKD. The V segment lost 10 bases and the J segment 1 base; nucleotides outside the gene matches: 6. This CDR3 is 15 amino acids long. CDR3 sequence: CATLAGDRSYNEQFF. For the CDR3, the DNA is TGTGCCACACTAGCGGGAGACAGGTCCTACAATGAGCAGTTCTTC.

This clone was counted ten times or more. The chain recombines TRBV3-1 with TRBJ2-1; 10 bases fit TRBD2. Germline CDR1 and CDR2: LGHDT and YNNKEL (reference sequence). The CDR3 totals 17 residues. J gave up 1 base and V 4 bases, and 7 bases lay outside the gene matches. This CDR3 is CASSPAWTSGSYNEQFF. The CDR3 DNA reads as TGTGCCAGCAGCCCCGCCTGGACTAGCGGTTCCTACAATGAGCAGTTCTTC.

The chain couples TRBV27 to TRBJ2-7; D may be TRBD2 (6 bases). Looked up from germline, CDR1 is MNHEY and CDR2 is SMNVEV (reference sequence). This CDR3 is built from 14 residues. Trimming pared 6 bases from V and 1 base from J, leaving 13 bases between. The CDR3 loop is CASRAGSESYEQYF. The CDR3 nucleotides are TGTGCCAGCAGGGCGGGATCAGAATCCTACGAGCAGTACTTC.

This clone was picked up a small number of times. The chain links TRBV27 to TRBJ2-7, with D unresolved. The CDR3 consists of 11 residues. From germline, CDR1 is MNHEY and CDR2 SMNVEV (reference sequence). V was clipped by 7 bases and J by 10 bases, with 14 bases between them. CDR3 sequence reads: CASKGACDQYF. CDR3 in DNA: TGTGCCAGCAAGGGTGCATGCGATCAGTACTTC.

This clone was observed many times. The J gene is TRBJ2-3, the V gene TRBV28; 8 nucleotides align to TRBD2. The germline V gene encodes CDR1 MDHEN and CDR2 SYDVKM. The CDR3 sequence is 17 residues long. With V trimmed by 7 bases and J by 2 bases, 14 bases remained unmatched. CDR3 residues: CASTHRPSGRFTDTQYF. The CDR3 coding sequence is TGTGCCAGCACCCATAGGCCTAGCGGGCGATTCACAGATACGCAGTATTTT.

This clone was seen at least ten times. The same CDR3 also results from other DNA sequences found in this sample. This chain uses TRBV28 with TRBJ2-7; 7 bases are shared with TRBD1. After removal of 6 bases from V and 4 bases from J, the junction contained 9 bases not matched to a gene. The V gene's germline CDR1 is MDHEN and CDR2 SYDVKM. The CDR3 contains 14 residues. CDR3 nucleotides: TGTGCCAGCAGCGTACCGGGACAGATTTACGAGCAGTACTTC. This translates into CASSVPGQIYEQYF. Complete variable domain (other parts from reference TRBV28 and TRBJ2-7): DVKVTQSSRYLVKRTGEKVFLECVQDMDHENMFWYRQDPGLGLRLIYFSYDVKMKEKGDIPEGYSVSREKKERFSLILESASTNQTSMYLCASSVPGQIYEQYFGPGTRLTVT.

This clone counts as medium-sized. The CDR3 protein is CSANSPNSQPQHF. For the CDR3, the DNA is TGCAGTGCTAATTCGCCGAATAGTCAGCCCCAGCATTTT. V and J are TRBV20-1 and TRBJ1-5; D remains ambiguous. The germline CDR1 and CDR2 sequences are DFQATT and SNEGSKA (reference sequence). There are 13 residues in the CDR3. Trimming shortened V by 4 bases and J by 6 bases, and 13 bases separated the two germline ends.

This clone was detected ten times or more. The V call is TRBV28, the J call TRBJ1-6; TRBD1 might be the D (6 bases). The CDR3 consists of 14 residues. Trimming took off 6 bases at V and 7 bases at J, with 13 bases between the two ends. The germline gives CDR1 MDHEN, CDR2 SYDVKM. In DNA form, the CDR3 reads TGTGCCAGCAGGGGGGGCGCGGGGAATTCACCCCTCCACTTT. Protein product: CASRGGAGNSPLHF.

The genes are TRBV7-9 and TRBJ2-1; 10 positions match TRBD2. Germline values: CDR1 SEHNR, CDR2 FQNEAQ (reference sequence). The CDR3 is 13 residues long. V shed 7 bases, J shed 10 bases, and the junction held 7 bases outside the gene matches. As DNA, the CDR3 is TGTGCCAGCATCCCGCTAGCGGGAGAAGAGCAGTTCTTC. Its translation is CASIPLAGEEQFF.

This clone was counted only a few times. The chain employs TRBV2 and TRBJ1-2; 8 positions match TRBD1. The germline V gene has CDR1 SNHLY and CDR2 FYNNEI. The CDR3 spans 13 residues. The V segment lost 6 bases and the J segment 5 bases; nucleotides outside the gene matches: 5. The CDR3: CASRGQGWYGYTF. Here the CDR3 DNA reads TGTGCCAGCAGAGGACAGGGATGGTATGGCTACACCTTC.

The chain employs TRBV11-1 and TRBJ2-3, with 13 bases lining up with TRBD2. The CDR3 runs to 16 residues. Trimming at V came to 5 bases and at J to 2 bases, leaving 4 bases not matched to a gene. Germline lookup yields CDR1 SGHAT and CDR2 FQDESV (reference sequence). CDR3 amino acids: CASSRGLAGYTDTQYF. CDR3 coding DNA: TGTGCCAGCAGCCGGGGACTAGCGGGGTACACAGATACGCAGTATTTT.

This clone was detected many times. V is TRBV12-3 or TRBV12-4 and J is TRBJ2-3; D is unclear. The CDR3 totals 13 residues. Trimming pared 7 bases from V and 3 bases from J, leaving 11 bases between. As DNA, the CDR3 is TGTGCCAGCACCCCGACCAGGACAGATACGCAGTATTTT. Translated, it gives CASTPTRTDTQYF.

About this clone: Relative to the germline gene, one junction end is altered; a read error may explain this. V and J are TRBV25-1 and TRBJ2-7; tentative D call: TRBD1 (5 bases). Germline V gives CDR1 MGHDK, CDR2 SYGVNS. The CDR3 contains 13 residues. CDR3 in amino acids: CASRAQASYGQYF. DNA of the CDR3: TGTGCCAGCAGAGCACAGGCTTCATACGGGCAGTACTTC.

There are many counts of this clone. The chain carries TRBV6-4 and TRBJ1-2, with TRBD1 matching 9 bases. The CDR3 has 16 residues. In germline, CDR1 is MRHNA, CDR2 SNTAGT. The V gene end was trimmed by 0 bases and the J gene end by 5 bases; junction bases not matched to a gene: 7. CDR3 residues: CASSDSIGTGIYGYTF. CDR3 DNA: TGTGCCAGCAGTGACTCGATTGGGACAGGGATATATGGCTACACCTTC.

This clone was seen a handful of times. This rearrangement joins TRBV6-2 or TRBV6-3 to TRBJ2-1; D not resolved. The CDR3 runs 17 residues. V gave up 2 bases and J gave up 0 bases, with 14 bases separating them. Per the germline V gene, CDR1 is MNHEY and CDR2 is SVGEGT. CDR3 sequence: CASSYDLAENSYNEQFF. The CDR3 coding sequence is TGTGCCAGCAGTTACGACCTGGCGGAGAACTCCTACAATGAGCAGTTCTTC.

This clone was found many times. This chain joins TRBV7-9 and TRBJ1-3, with D unclear. Trimming stripped 5 bases from V and 0 bases from J, with 8 bases between. The germline V gene encodes CDR1 SEHNR and CDR2 FQNEAQ (reference sequence). This CDR3 has 14 residues. This chain's CDR3 is CASSRIGSGNTIYF. The CDR3 region has the DNA TGTGCCAGCAGCAGAATAGGCTCTGGAAACACCATATATTTT. Complete variable domain (other parts from reference TRBV7-9 and TRBJ1-3): DTGVSQNPRHKITKRGQNVTFRCDPISEHNRLYWYRQTLGQGPEFLTYFQNEAQLEKSRLLSDRFSAERPKGSFSTLEIQRTEQGDSAMYLCASSRIGSGNTIYFGEGSWLTVV.

The J gene is TRBJ2-7, the V gene TRBV20-1; D tentatively fits TRBD1 or TRBD2 (5 bases each). The CDR3 contains 15 residues. Deletions cut 5 bases from V and 8 bases from J, with 25 bases between. Germline V gives CDR1 DFQATT, CDR2 SNEGSKA (reference sequence). CDR3 in amino acids: CSARIPGTVLEQQYF. The CDR3 DNA follows: TGCAGTGCTCGGATCCCCGGGACGGTGCTTGAACAGCAGTACTTC.

This clone appeared many times. This sequence joins TRBV19 and TRBJ2-3, with 11 bases matching TRBD2. The CDR3 has 15 amino acids. The ends lost 5 bases at V and 5 bases at J; junction bases unmatched: 6. Germline CDR1 reads LNHDA; CDR2 reads SQIVND (reference sequence). CDR3 in amino acids: CASSRLAGWGDTQYF. The CDR3 bases are TGTGCCAGTAGTCGACTAGCGGGATGGGGAGATACGCAGTATTTT.

This clone was detected ten times or more. The J gene is TRBJ2-2, the V gene TRBV6-4, with 7 bases aligning to TRBD2. The junction had 1 base not matched to a gene; V was cut back by 2 bases and J by 1 base. The CDR3 loop spans 15 amino acids. Germline assignment: CDR1 MRHNA and CDR2 SNTAGT. CDR3 loop: CASSDRGGNTGELFF. The CDR3 DNA reads as TGTGCCAGCAGTGACCGCGGGGGGAACACCGGGGAGCTGTTTTTT.

The chain combines TRBV6-1 with TRBJ2-1, with D possibly being TRBD1 (6 bases). V lost 5 bases and J 13 bases, leaving 15 bases between the germline ends. The CDR3 runs 12 residues. CDR1 is MNHNS and CDR2 is SASEGT in the germline V gene. CDR3 nucleotides: TGTGCCAGCAGTCCTACAGGGTCTCATCAGTTCTTC. It translates to CASSPTGSHQFF.

At least ten counts were recorded for this clone. The chain's CDR3 is CATKGHNNYGYTF. In DNA, the CDR3 is TGCGCCACCAAGGGACACAATAACTATGGCTACACCTTC. The chain joins TRBV10-2 to TRBJ1-2; possibly TRBD1 for D (6 bases). The V gene's germline CDR1 is WSHSY and CDR2 SAAADI. V dropped 10 bases and J dropped 1 base, with 13 bases sitting between them. This CDR3 is built from 13 residues.

This clone ranks as medium-sized. V and J are TRBV6-1 and TRBJ2-7, with 9 bases matching TRBD2. The CDR3 is made up of 15 amino acids. Per the germline V gene, CDR1 is MNHNS and CDR2 is SASEGT. V was pared by 6 bases and J by 0 bases, with 6 bases of the junction left unmatched. The CDR3 DNA sequence: TGTGCCAGCAGGGAGCTTAGCGGGAGCTCCTACGAGCAGTACTTC. Translation: CASRELSGSSYEQYF.

This clone was seen a few times. An end of the junction does not agree with germline; a read error may underlie this. J is TRBJ2-1 and V is TRBV6-5; 7 bases map to TRBD2. This CDR3 spans 18 amino acids. Per germline, CDR1 MNHEY and CDR2 SVGAGI. The CDR3 DNA is TGTGCCAGCAGCCAAATGGGGGGGAGCAGCGGCTCCTACAATGATCAGTTCTTC. Translated: CASSQMGGSSGSYNDQFF.

This clone was counted ten times or more. The rearrangement joins TRBV4-1 to TRBJ2-5; TRBD2 might be the D (5 bases). The V end lost 1 base, the J end lost 5 bases, and 14 bases lay between the germline ends. The V gene's germline CDR1 is MGHRA and CDR2 YSYEKL. This CDR3 spans 15 amino acids. The CDR3 region has the DNA TGCGCCAGCAGCCAAGTGTCTCTAGCCGGGGAGACCCAGTACTTC. Translation gives CASSQVSLAGETQYF.

The sample holds many counts of this clone. The genes are TRBV6-4 and TRBJ2-3; the D gene is possibly TRBD2 (5 bases). CDR1 is MRHNA and CDR2 is SNTAGT in the germline V gene. This CDR3 contains 16 residues. V was clipped by 5 bases and J by 4 bases, with 19 bases between them. Written as DNA, the CDR3 is TGTGCCAGCAGTCCCCGAAGGCTCGGGGTCCCAGATACGCAGTATTTT. Protein: CASSPRRLGVPDTQYF.

This clone appeared many times. V gene TRBV29-1 combines with J gene TRBJ1-2; the match to TRBD1 covers 7 bases. Per the germline V gene, CDR1 is SQVTM and CDR2 is ANQGSEA. The CDR3 is 14 amino acids. The V segment lost 8 bases and the J segment 0 bases; nucleotides outside the gene matches: 9. For the CDR3, the DNA is TGCAGCACCCGGGACAGACAAGCTAACTATGGCTACACCTTC. Protein: CSTRDRQANYGYTF.

The gene calls are TRBV5-1 and TRBJ2-5; D gene uncertain. Trimming pared 6 bases from V and 5 bases from J, leaving 17 bases between. The CDR3 spans 14 residues. Germline values: CDR1 SGHRS, CDR2 YFSETQ. Here the CDR3 reads CASMSHGAWETQYF. CDR3 DNA sequence: TGCGCCAGCATGTCTCATGGAGCGTGGGAGACCCAGTACTTC. Using reference TRBV5-1 and TRBJ2-5 for the parts outside the CDR3, the full variable domain is KAGVTQTPRYLIKTRGQQVTLSCSPISGHRSVSWYQQTPGQGLQFLFEYFSETQRNKGNFPGRFSGRQFSNSRSEMNVSTLELGDSALYLCASMSHGAWETQYFGPGTRLLVL.

This clone was seen only a few times. A much larger clonotype is one base distant, so this may be a read error. V usage is TRBV6-1 and J usage is TRBJ2-5; TRBD2 aligns across 7 bases. The CDR3 consists of 15 residues. J was trimmed by 1 base and V by 11 bases; bases with no gene match: 13. CDR1 and CDR2 from the germline V gene are MNHNS and SASEGT. CDR3 sequence: CAAGGMESGQETQYF. CDR3 DNA: TGTGCCGCCGGGGGGATGGAAAGCGGCCAAGAGACCCAGTACTTC.